A single sample gave rise to the 25 T cell receptor beta chains below, sequenced in a study of blood T cell repertoires in COVID-19. TCRdb's copy holds only in-frame clones and misses some; the assay was immunoSEQ multiplex PCR. Of some 66,000 clones in the sample, roughly 86% were seen once. The sample consisted of peripheral blood. All receptors come from a man in his forties or fifties with active COVID-19.

V usage is TRBV5-1 and J usage is TRBJ2-3; no clear D. The V and J ends lost 5 bases and 0 bases respectively, with 13 bases between them. CDR3 size: 15 residues. CDR1 and CDR2 (germline): SGHRS, YFSETQ. The CDR3 nucleotides read TGCGCCAGCAGTCGGCTAGAGGCTAGCACAGATACGCAGTATTTT. It encodes CASSRLEASTDTQYF.

The V gene is TRBV2, the J gene TRBJ1-2; 8 positions match TRBD1. The CDR3 is 13 residues long. Trimming took 6 bases from V and 4 from J; bases not matched to a gene: 4. Germline loops: CDR1 SNHLY, CDR2 FYNNEI. In DNA, the CDR3 is TGTGCCAGCAGGACAGGGGTGGGCTATGGCTACACCTTC. Translation gives CASRTGVGYGYTF.

In DNA, the CDR3 is TGTGCCAGCAGCCCTGGACAGGGCCGCAACACTGAAGCTTTCTTT. It specifies CASSPGQGRNTEAFF. This sequence joins TRBV11-2 and TRBJ1-1; TRBD1 aligns across 8 bases. Germline trimming cut 5 bases from V and 2 bases from J; bases unmatched to any gene: 7. The CDR3 consists of 15 residues. Per germline, CDR1 SGHAT and CDR2 FQNNGV. Full variable domain (missing parts from reference TRBV11-2 and TRBJ1-1): EAGVAQSPRYKIIEKRQSVAFWCNPISGHATLYWYQQILGQGPKLLIQFQNNGVVDDSQLPKDRFSAERLKGVDSTLKIQPAKLEDSAVYLCASSPGQGRNTEAFFGQGTRLTVV.

The chain combines TRBV13 with TRBJ1-1; D gene ambiguous. The CDR3 sequence is 14 residues long. Trimming took off 1 base at V and 1 base at J, with 7 bases between the two ends. CDR1 and CDR2 (germline): PRHDT, FYEKMQ (reference sequence). The CDR3 here is CASSLVWQNTEAFF. The CDR3 nucleotides are TGTGCCAGCAGCTTAGTCTGGCAGAACACTGAAGCTTTCTTT. The full variable domain, rest sourced from reference TRBV13 and TRBJ1-1, is AAGVIQSPRHLIKEKRETATLKCYPIPRHDTVYWYQQGPGQDPQFLISFYEKMQSDKGSIPDRFSAQQFSDYHSELNMSSLELGDSALYFCASSLVWQNTEAFFGQGTRLTVV.

The CDR3 sequence is CASSPSGGPNTGELFF. The DNA for the CDR3 is TGTGCCAGCAGCCCTAGCGGGGGCCCGAACACCGGGGAGCTGTTTTTT. V and J are TRBV5-4 and TRBJ2-2; TRBD2 matches at 10 bases. V shed 4 bases, J shed 0 bases, and the junction held 3 bases outside the gene matches. The CDR3 consists of 16 residues. The germline V gene has CDR1 SGHNT and CDR2 YYREEE (reference sequence). Supplemented by reference TRBV5-4 and TRBJ2-2, the full variable domain reads ETGVTQSPTHLIKTRGQQVTLRCSSQSGHNTVSWYQQALGQGPQFIFQYYREEENGRGNFPPRFSGLQFPNYSSELNVNALELDDSALYLCASSPSGGPNTGELFFGEGSRLTVL.

V and J are TRBV6-6 and TRBJ1-2; perhaps TRBD1 as D (6 bases). The V gene lost 5 bases and the J gene lost 5 bases, with 15 bases spanning the gap. This CDR3 contains 14 residues. The germline CDR1 and CDR2 sequences are MNHNY and SVGAGI (reference sequence). The CDR3 DNA reads TGTGCCAGCAGTGGACAGAGGGCGGAATATGGCTACACCTTC. Its protein is CASSGQRAEYGYTF.

The gene calls are TRBV19 and TRBJ1-4; D gene uncertain. Germline V gives CDR1 LNHDA, CDR2 SQIVND (reference sequence). V was cut by 10 bases and J by 7 bases, with 16 bases left in between. CDR3 length equals 13 residues. This CDR3 is CAISTGVGEKLFF. The CDR3 bases are TGTGCCATTAGCACCGGGGTAGGTGAAAAACTGTTTTTT.

The chain recombines TRBV24-1 with TRBJ2-2; D is possibly TRBD2 (6 bases). V lost 8 bases and J lost 1, with 10 bases in between. Germline CDR1 is KGHDR and CDR2 is SFDVKD. The CDR3 covers 14 residues. Here the CDR3 reads CATTGSGNTGELFF. The CDR3 DNA reads as TGTGCCACCACCGGGAGCGGGAACACCGGGGAGCTGTTTTTT.

The chain joins TRBV6-5 to TRBJ2-7, with D perhaps TRBD1 (5 bases). The ends were cut back, 4 bases at V and 5 bases at J, with 18 bases in the middle. Germline loops: CDR1 MNHEY, CDR2 SVGAGI. This CDR3 comprises 15 residues. CDR3 sequence (DNA): TGTGCCAGCAGTTCCCGGGTCCTCCTCAGGGACGAGCAGTACTTC. This encodes CASSSRVLLRDEQYF.

The CDR3 loop is CASSLSGLANYEQYV. CDR3 coding DNA: TGTGCCAGCTCACTATCGGGACTAGCGAACTACGAGCAGTACGTC. The V gene is TRBV18, the J gene TRBJ2-7; 10 positions agree with TRBD2. The V segment lost 4 bases and the J segment 3 bases; nucleotides outside the gene matches: 6. Germline CDR1 reads KGHSH; CDR2 reads LQKENI. CDR3 length equals 15 residues.

This clone was counted once. The chain is built from TRBV6-6 and TRBJ2-3; D possibly corresponds to TRBD1 (7 bases). This CDR3 region has 16 residues. V lost 5 bases, J lost 3 bases, and 18 bases lay in between. Germline V gene data show CDR1 as MNHNY and CDR2 as SVGAGI (reference sequence). CDR3 DNA sequence: TGTGCCAGCAGTCCCCCCAGGGGGGCGCGGACAGATACGCAGTATTTT. Its translation is CASSPPRGARTDTQYF.

The chain employs TRBV30 and TRBJ2-2, with TRBD2 matching over 8 bases. The CDR3 is made up of 15 amino acids. Trimming at V came to 3 bases and at J to 6 bases, leaving 9 bases not matched to a gene. Germline lookup yields CDR1 GTSNPN and CDR2 SVGIG (reference sequence). Here the CDR3 DNA reads TGTGCCTGGAGAACTTTGGCGGGAGGACCCGGGGAGCTGTTTTTT. The encoded protein is CAWRTLAGGPGELFF.

The rearrangement links TRBV4-2 to TRBJ2-5; 8 nucleotides line up with TRBD2. Germline V lookup: CDR1 LGHNA, CDR2 YNFKEQ. Trimming at V came to 3 bases and at J to 9 bases, leaving 15 bases not matched to a gene. The CDR3 is 16 amino acids. CDR3 sequence (DNA): TGTGCCAGCAGCCAGGGCGTGGGTAGCGGGGTTGGGGCCCAGTACTTC. Translated, it gives CASSQGVGSGVGAQYF.

The chain employs TRBV5-4 and TRBJ2-3; 7 nucleotides agree with TRBD2. Germline CDR1 is SGHNT and CDR2 is YYREEE (reference sequence). CDR3 length: 15 residues. J was trimmed by 8 bases and V by 2 bases; bases with no gene match: 11. The CDR3 coding sequence is TGTGCCAGCAGCTTTCCCCCGGGGAGGGAATTTACGCAGTATTTT. Its translation: CASSFPPGREFTQYF. Complete variable domain (other parts from reference TRBV5-4 and TRBJ2-3): ETGVTQSPTHLIKTRGQQVTLRCSSQSGHNTVSWYQQALGQGPQFIFQYYREEENGRGNFPPRFSGLQFPNYSSELNVNALELDDSALYLCASSFPPGREFTQYFGPGTRLTVL.

The V call is TRBV10-2, the J call TRBJ2-7; perhaps TRBD1 as D (5 bases). The germline V and J ends were trimmed by 3 bases and 4 bases, with 16 bases remaining between them. Germline V CDR1 and CDR2: WSHSY, SAAADI. This CDR3 comprises 15 residues. CDR3 residues: CASSDWQGNPYEQYF. CDR3 nucleotides: TGCGCCAGCAGTGATTGGCAGGGAAACCCGTACGAGCAGTACTTC.

This chain uses TRBV7-8 with TRBJ2-7, with a tentative D call TRBD2 (5 bases). The CDR3 runs to 16 residues. V lost 1 base and J lost 4, with 17 bases in between. CDR1 is SGHVS and CDR2 is FQNEAQ in the germline V gene. The CDR3 loop reads CASSLVRRGGGYEQYV. The CDR3 bases are TGTGCCAGCAGCTTAGTTAGGCGAGGCGGAGGATACGAGCAGTACGTC.

This sequence joins TRBV11-3 and TRBJ2-5, with TRBD2 matching 9 bases. The CDR3 consists of 19 residues. The germline V gene encodes CDR1 SGHNT and CDR2 YENEEA. The junction had 17 bases not matched to a gene; V was cut back by 5 bases and J by 1 base. The CDR3 coding sequence is TGTGCCAGCAGCCGCAACACCTACGGGAGTAGCGGGAGCCAAGAGACCCAGTACTTC. Its translation is CASSRNTYGSSGSQETQYF. The variable domain in full, with the rest retrieved from reference TRBV11-3 and TRBJ2-5, is EAGVVQSPRYKIIEKKQPVAFWCNPISGHNTLYWYLQNLGQGPELLIRYENEEAVDDSQLPKDRFSAERLKGVDSTLKIQPAELGDSAVYLCASSRNTYGSSGSQETQYFGPGTRLLVL.

This clone has only a few counts. This chain connects TRBV5-4 to TRBJ1-6; 9 nucleotides match TRBD1. In germline, CDR1 is SGHNT, CDR2 YYREEE (reference sequence). The V segment lost 3 bases and the J segment 6 bases; nucleotides outside the gene matches: 4. There are 15 residues in the CDR3. For the CDR3, the DNA is TGTGCCAGCAGCTCCCCGACAGGGGGTAATTCACCCCTCCACTTT. Translation gives CASSSPTGGNSPLHF. Complete variable domain (other parts from reference TRBV5-4 and TRBJ1-6): ETGVTQSPTHLIKTRGQQVTLRCSSQSGHNTVSWYQQALGQGPQFIFQYYREEENGRGNFPPRFSGLQFPNYSSELNVNALELDDSALYLCASSSPTGGNSPLHFGNGTRLTVT.

This clone was detected once. The rearrangement uses TRBV29-1 and TRBJ1-4; TRBD1 aligns across 9 bases. The ends lost 7 bases at V and 6 bases at J; junction bases unmatched: 3. The CDR3 consists of 12 residues. CDR1 SQVTM and CDR2 ANQGSEA come from the germline V gene. The CDR3 region is CSADRGDEKLFF. As DNA, the CDR3 is TGCAGCGCGGACAGGGGAGATGAAAAACTGTTTTTT.

The chain links TRBV5-3 to TRBJ2-3; 8 positions agree with TRBD2. TRBV5-3 is marked as an open reading frame, function uncertain. CDR3 size: 15 residues. With V trimmed by 1 base and J by 6 bases, 7 bases remained unmatched. Here the CDR3 DNA reads TGTGCCAGAAGCTTGACTAGCGGAGGGGGGGATACGCAGTATTTT. This encodes CARSLTSGGGDTQYF.

This clone was recorded only once. This chain connects TRBV7-9 to TRBJ1-3; 9 positions agree with TRBD1. This CDR3 comprises 17 residues. Germline CDR1 reads SEHNR; CDR2 reads FQNEAQ (reference sequence). V shed 5 bases, J shed 8 bases, and the junction held 16 bases outside the gene matches. This CDR3 is CASSPMPGTGIGDTIYF. The CDR3 DNA reads TGTGCCAGCAGCCCCATGCCCGGGACAGGGATCGGGGACACCATATATTTT.

The chain recombines TRBV6-2 or TRBV6-3 with TRBJ1-5; perhaps TRBD1 as D (5 bases). Germline-derived CDR1 and CDR2 are MNHEY and SVGEGT. V was cut by 5 bases and J by 7 bases, with 21 bases left in between. The CDR3 consists of 16 residues. This chain's CDR3 is CASSTTAQGGGQPQHF. DNA of the CDR3: TGTGCCAGCAGTACTACTGCCCAGGGAGGAGGCCAGCCCCAGCATTTT.

The CDR3 DNA reads TGTGCCAGCACCCGGACAGGCAAGGGGTATGGCTACACCTTC. Protein product: CASTRTGKGYGYTF. The chain joins TRBV5-8 to TRBJ1-2, with 7 bases matching TRBD1. After removal of 6 bases from V and 5 bases from J, the junction contained 10 bases not matched to a gene. In germline, CDR1 is SGHTS, CDR2 YDEGEE. The CDR3 is 14 residues long. The variable domain in full, with the rest retrieved from reference TRBV5-8 and TRBJ1-2, is EAGVTQSPTHLIKTRGQQATLRCSPISGHTSVYWYQQALGLGLQFLLWYDEGEERNRGNFPPRFSGRQFPNYSSELNVNALELEDSALYLCASTRTGKGYGYTFGSGTRLTVV.

The chain carries TRBV19 and TRBJ1-5, with D tentatively TRBD1 (5 bases). Trimming removed 3 bases at V and 6 bases at J, with 15 bases between. The CDR3 loop spans 15 amino acids. The germline gives CDR1 LNHDA, CDR2 SQIVND (reference sequence). Written as DNA, the CDR3 is TGTGCCAGTAGTATCGATAGGGGAAGCGCTCAGCCCCAGCATTTT. It encodes CASSIDRGSAQPQHF.

This clone has a handful of counts. This chain joins TRBV14 and TRBJ2-1, with TRBD2 identical over 12 bases. V lost 1 base and J lost 0; bases outside the gene matches: 4. CDR1 is SGHDN, CDR2 FVKESK, per germline. This CDR3 spans 18 amino acids. The CDR3 coding sequence is TGTGCCAGCAGCCAAGGGACTAGCGGGAAGAGCTCCTACAATGAGCAGTTCTTC. It specifies CASSQGTSGKSSYNEQFF.